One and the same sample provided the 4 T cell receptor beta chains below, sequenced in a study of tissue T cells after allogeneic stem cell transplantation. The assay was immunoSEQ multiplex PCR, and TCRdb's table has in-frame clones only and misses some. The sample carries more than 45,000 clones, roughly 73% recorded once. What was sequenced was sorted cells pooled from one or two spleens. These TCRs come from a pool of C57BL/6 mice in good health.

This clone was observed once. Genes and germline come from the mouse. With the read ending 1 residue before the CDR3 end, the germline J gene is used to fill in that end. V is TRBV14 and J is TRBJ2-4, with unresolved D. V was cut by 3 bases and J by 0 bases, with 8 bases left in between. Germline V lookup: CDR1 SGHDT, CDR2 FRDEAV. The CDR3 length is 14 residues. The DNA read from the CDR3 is TGTGCCAGCAGTTCCGGGAATAGTCAAAACACCTTGTAC. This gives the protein CASSSGNSQNTLY. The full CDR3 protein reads CASSSGNSQNTLYF.

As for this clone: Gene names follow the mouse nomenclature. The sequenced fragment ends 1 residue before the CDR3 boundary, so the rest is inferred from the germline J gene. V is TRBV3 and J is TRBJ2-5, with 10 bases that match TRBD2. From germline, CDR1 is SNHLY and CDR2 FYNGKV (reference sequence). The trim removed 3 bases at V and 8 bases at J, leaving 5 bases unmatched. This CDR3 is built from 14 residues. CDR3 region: CASSFDWGEGTQYF. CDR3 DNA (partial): TGTGCCAGCAGCTTCGACTGGGGGGAGGGCACCCAGTAC.

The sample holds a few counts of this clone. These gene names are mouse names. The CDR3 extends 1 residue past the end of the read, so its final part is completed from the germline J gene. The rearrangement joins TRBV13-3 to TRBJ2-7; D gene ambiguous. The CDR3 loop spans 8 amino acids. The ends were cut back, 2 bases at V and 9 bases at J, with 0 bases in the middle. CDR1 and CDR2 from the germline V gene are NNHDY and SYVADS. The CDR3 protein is CASSEQYF. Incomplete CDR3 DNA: TGTGCCAGCAGTGAACAGTAC.

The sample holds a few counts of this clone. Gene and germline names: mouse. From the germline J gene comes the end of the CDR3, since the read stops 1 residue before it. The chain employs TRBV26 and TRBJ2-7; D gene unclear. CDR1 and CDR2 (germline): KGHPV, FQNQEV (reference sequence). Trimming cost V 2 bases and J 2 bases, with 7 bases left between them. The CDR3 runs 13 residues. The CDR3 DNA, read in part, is TGTGCCAGCAGTCTGAAGGCAGCCTATGAACAGTAC. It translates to CASSLKAAYEQY. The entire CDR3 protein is CASSLKAAYEQYF.